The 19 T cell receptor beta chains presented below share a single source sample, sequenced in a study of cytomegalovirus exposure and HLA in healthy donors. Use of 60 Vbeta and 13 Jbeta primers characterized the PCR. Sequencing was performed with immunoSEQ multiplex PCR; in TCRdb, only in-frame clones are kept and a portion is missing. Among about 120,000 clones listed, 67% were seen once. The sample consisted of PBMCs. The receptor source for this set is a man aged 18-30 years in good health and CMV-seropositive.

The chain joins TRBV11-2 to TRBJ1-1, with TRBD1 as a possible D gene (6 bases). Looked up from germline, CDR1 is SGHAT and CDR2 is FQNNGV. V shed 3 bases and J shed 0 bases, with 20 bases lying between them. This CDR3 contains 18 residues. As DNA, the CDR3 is TGTGCCAGCAGCTTTCTGTTTGGGACATCGGTTATGAACACTGAAGCTTTCTTT. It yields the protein CASSFLFGTSVMNTEAFF.

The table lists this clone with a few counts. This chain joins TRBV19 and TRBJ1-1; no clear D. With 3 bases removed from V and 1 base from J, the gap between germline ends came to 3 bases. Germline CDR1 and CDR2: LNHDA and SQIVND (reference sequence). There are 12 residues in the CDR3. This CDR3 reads CASSIGNTEAFF. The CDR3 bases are TGTGCCAGTAGTATCGGGAACACTGAAGCTTTCTTT.

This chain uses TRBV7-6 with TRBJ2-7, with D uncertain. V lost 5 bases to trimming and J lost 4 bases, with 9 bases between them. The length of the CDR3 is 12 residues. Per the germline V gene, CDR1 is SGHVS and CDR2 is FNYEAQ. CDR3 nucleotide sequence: TGTGCCAGCAGCCTACTCCCTTACGAGCAGTACTTC. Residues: CASSLLPYEQYF.

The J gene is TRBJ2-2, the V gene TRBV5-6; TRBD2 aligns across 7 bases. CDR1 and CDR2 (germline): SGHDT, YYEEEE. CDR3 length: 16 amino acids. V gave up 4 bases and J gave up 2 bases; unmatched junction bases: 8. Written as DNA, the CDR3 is TGTGCCAGCAGCCCCCGAGCGGGGACCAACACCGGGGAGCTGTTTTTT. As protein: CASSPRAGTNTGELFF.

The CDR3 nucleotides are TGTGCCAGCTCACCACCCGAGGGGGTCACAGATACGCAGTATTTT. Its protein product is CASSPPEGVTDTQYF. This chain joins TRBV18 and TRBJ2-3, with D possibly being TRBD1 (6 bases). V gave up 0 bases and J gave up 2 bases, with 9 bases separating them. The CDR3 has 15 residues. Germline loops: CDR1 KGHSH, CDR2 LQKENI.

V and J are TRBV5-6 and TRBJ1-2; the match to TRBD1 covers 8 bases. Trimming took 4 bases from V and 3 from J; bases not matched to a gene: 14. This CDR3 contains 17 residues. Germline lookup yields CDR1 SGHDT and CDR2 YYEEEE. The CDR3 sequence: CASSRLAGGEADYGYTF. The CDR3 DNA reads TGTGCCAGCAGCCGGCTGGCAGGGGGCGAGGCGGACTATGGCTACACCTTC.

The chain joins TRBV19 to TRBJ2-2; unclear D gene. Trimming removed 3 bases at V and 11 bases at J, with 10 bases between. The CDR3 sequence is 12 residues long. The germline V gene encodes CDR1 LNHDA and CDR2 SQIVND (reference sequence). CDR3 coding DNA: TGTGCCAGTAGTATCCCCCAATCCGAGCTGTTTTTT. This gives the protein CASSIPQSELFF.

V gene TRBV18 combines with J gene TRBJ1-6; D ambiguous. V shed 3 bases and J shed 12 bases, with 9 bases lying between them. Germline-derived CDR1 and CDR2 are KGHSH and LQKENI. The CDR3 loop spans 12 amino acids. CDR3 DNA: TGTGCCAGCTCACCCGTAGTGTTACCCCTCCACTTT. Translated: CASSPVVLPLHF.

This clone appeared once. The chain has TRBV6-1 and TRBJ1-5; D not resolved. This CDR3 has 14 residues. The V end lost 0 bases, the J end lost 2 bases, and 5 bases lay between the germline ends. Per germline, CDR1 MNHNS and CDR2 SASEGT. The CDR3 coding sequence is TGTGCCAGCAGTGAAGCGCGCCGCAATCAGCCCCAGCATTTT. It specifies CASSEARRNQPQHF.

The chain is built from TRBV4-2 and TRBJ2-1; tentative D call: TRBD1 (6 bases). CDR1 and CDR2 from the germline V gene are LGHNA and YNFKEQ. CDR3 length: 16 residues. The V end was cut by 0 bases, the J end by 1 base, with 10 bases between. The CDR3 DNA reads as TGTGCCAGCAGCCAAGAGGGGGCGACTTCCTACAATGAGCAGTTCTTC. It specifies CASSQEGATSYNEQFF.

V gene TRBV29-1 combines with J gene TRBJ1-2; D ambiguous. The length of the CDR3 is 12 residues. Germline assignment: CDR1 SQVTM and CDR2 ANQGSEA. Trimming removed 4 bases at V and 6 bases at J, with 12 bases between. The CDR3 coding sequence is TGCAGCGTTGCCCTGGTTAGCCATGGCTACACCTTC. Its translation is CSVALVSHGYTF.

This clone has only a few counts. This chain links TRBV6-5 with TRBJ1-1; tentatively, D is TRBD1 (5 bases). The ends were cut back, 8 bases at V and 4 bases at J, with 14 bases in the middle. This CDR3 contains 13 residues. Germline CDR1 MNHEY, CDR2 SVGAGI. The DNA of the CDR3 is TGTGCCAGCGGGACCGGAGGGGCCACTGAAGCTTTCTTT. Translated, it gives CASGTGGATEAFF.

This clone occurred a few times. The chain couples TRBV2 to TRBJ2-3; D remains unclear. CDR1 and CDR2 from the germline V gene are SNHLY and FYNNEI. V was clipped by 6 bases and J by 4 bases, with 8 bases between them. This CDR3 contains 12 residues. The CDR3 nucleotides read TGTGCCAGCAGGGAAATCTCAGATACGCAGTATTTT. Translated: CASREISDTQYF.

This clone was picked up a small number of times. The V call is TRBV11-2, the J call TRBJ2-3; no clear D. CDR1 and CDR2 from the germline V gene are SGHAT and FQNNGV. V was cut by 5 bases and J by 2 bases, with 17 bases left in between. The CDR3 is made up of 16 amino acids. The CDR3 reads CASSHRTGQNTDTQYF. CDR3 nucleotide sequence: TGTGCCAGCAGCCATAGAACCGGTCAAAACACAGATACGCAGTATTTT.

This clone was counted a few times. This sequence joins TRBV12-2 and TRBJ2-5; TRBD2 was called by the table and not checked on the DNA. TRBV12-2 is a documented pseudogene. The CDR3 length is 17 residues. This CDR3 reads CASRLGGLAGAQETQYF. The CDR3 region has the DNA TGTGCAAGTCGCTTAGGGGGACTAGCGGGGGCCCAAGAGACCCAGTACTTC.

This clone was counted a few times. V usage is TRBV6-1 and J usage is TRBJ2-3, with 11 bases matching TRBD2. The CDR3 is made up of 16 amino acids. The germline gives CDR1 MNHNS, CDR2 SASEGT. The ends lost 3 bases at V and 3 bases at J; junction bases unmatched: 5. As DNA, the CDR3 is TGTGCCAGCAGTGAGCCGCTAGCGGGGGGAACAGATACGCAGTATTTT. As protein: CASSEPLAGGTDTQYF.

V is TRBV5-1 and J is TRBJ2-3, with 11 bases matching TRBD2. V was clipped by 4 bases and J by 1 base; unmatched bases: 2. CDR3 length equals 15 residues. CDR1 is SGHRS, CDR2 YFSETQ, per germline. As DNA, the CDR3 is TGCGCCAGCAGCGGGGGACTAGCGGGCACAGATACGCAGTATTTT. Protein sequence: CASSGGLAGTDTQYF.

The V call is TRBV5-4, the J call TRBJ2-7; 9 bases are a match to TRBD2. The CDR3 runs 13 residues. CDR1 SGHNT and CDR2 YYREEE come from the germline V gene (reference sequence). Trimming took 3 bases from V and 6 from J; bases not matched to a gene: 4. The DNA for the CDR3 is TGTGCCAGCAGCTCTCGACTAGCGGTCGAGCAGTACTTC. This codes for CASSSRLAVEQYF.

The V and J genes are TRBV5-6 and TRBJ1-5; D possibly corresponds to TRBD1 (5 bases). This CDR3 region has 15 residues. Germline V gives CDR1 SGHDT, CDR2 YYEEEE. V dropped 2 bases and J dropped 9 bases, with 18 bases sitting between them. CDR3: CASSFRGTAISPQHF. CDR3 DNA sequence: TGTGCCAGCAGCTTTAGGGGCACAGCGATTTCGCCCCAGCATTTT.